A selection of T cell receptor beta chains follows, all from one sample in a study of blood T cell repertoires in COVID-19. Clones were read by immunoSEQ multiplex PCR, and TCRdb kept only the in-frame ones, dropping some. The sample gives about 100,000 clones, around four fifths of which show up once; 9.5% to 13% is in the top ten. Specimen: peripheral blood. These receptors came from a woman aged 65 to 85 with acute or convalescent COVID-19. CDR3s include the opening cysteine and the closing phenylalanine or tryptophan. A D gene is named only where the DNA matches it firmly. Some rows have no size entry. The others give once, few or many, or a class for an expanded clone.

j_call | v_call | clone_size | d_call | cdr3_nt | cdr3_aa
TRBJ2-5 | TRBV3-1/TRBV3-2 | NA | NA | TGTGCCAGCAGCCAAGACTCGGGGGGCGAGACCCAGTACTTC | CASSQDSGGETQYF
TRBJ1-1 | TRBV4-3 | few | NA | TGCGCCAGCAGCCCGCAAGGGGGGAACACTGAAGCTTTCTTT | CASSPQGGNTEAFF
TRBJ1-1 | TRBV5-8 | NA | NA | TGTGCCAGCAGCTTGGTTGGGCGGCGGGACACTGAAGCTTTCTTT | CASSLVGRRDTEAFF
TRBJ2-4 | TRBV2 | NA | NA | TGTGCCAGCAATGAGGCCCTAGCCAAAAACATTCAGTACTTC | CASNEALAKNIQYF
TRBJ1-4 | TRBV19 | NA | NA | TGTGCCAGCAAGGAAACAGTAAGAAATGAAAAACTGTTTTTT | CASKETVRNEKLFF
TRBJ1-2 | TRBV3-1/TRBV3-2 | NA | TRBD1 | TGTGCCAGCAGCCAAGGGGCAGGGGGCACCGATGGCTACACCTTC | CASSQGAGGTDGYTF
TRBJ2-3 | TRBV24-1 | NA | NA | TGTGCCACCAGTGAGGACCTTTATGCGAGAGGGGATACGCAGTATTTT | CATSEDLYARGDTQYF
TRBJ2-7 | TRBV12-5 | NA | NA | TGTGCTAGTGGTTTGGCGCATTCAGGGATCCCTTTTTACGAGCAGTACTTC | CASGLAHSGIPFYEQYF
TRBJ2-3 | TRBV19 | NA | NA | TGTGCCAGTAGATCGGACACCGCCACAGATACGCAGTATTTT | CASRSDTATDTQYF
TRBJ1-3 | TRBV16 | NA | NA | TGTGCCAGCAGCCACGGCGCAGGGGCTGGAAACACCATATATTTT | CASSHGAGAGNTIYF